This TCR beta chain was retrieved from a study of blood T cells in healthy people across ages. V was trimmed by 5 bases and J by 4 bases, leaving 21 bases between them. The germline CDR1 and CDR2 sequences are SGHTA and FQGNSA. The CDR3 consists of 17 residues. It was with a sample-barcoded 5' primer and a J-beta primer mix that a second PCR of roughly 7 to 12 cycles was run. In TCRdb, the 5' RACE reads were re-called with MiXCR into one record per CDR3 protein. The data contain nearly 800,000 distinct CDR3 sequences, roughly 25% of them singletons. Peripheral blood, approximately 10 milliliters per donor, was collected. Isolating PBMCs gave at least 6.5 million of these cells per sample. In its sample, this clonotype was seen a few times. The sample also formed part of further work on T cells of mothers and their children. That report notes: Maternal samples each gave over 9.5 million TCR beta CDR3 reads, and child samples 3 million to 3.5 million each. Researchers report slightly higher, though non-significant, overlap in related mother-child pairs than in unrelated pairs.

This TCR was recovered from a boy aged 5-17 years in good health. The sample was blood. This rearrangement joins TRBV7-2 to TRBJ2-1; D remains unclear. The CDR3 DNA sequence: TGTGCCAGCAGCGGAGCGACATCTTTCCGCCGATACAATGAGCAGTTCTTC. Translating gives CASSGATSFRRYNEQFF.